Given below is one TCR beta chain in context. What it binds is unknown. Generation of TCR beta cDNA was performed by 5'RACE template switching incorporating UMIs. TCRdb derives one entry per CDR3 protein from the 5' RACE reads, leaving out DNA. The specimen's table records about 260,000 distinct CDR3 sequences. This entry comes from a study of T cells expressing NK-cell markers. Whole-study context: In the group of eight sequenced donors, seven were HCMV-seropositive and one was seronegative. Notes on the study in general: Once again these clonotypes came out on top in the CD3+CD56-NKG2C+ fraction of several donors. Six or seven donors carried dominant NKG2C+ clonotypes that made up 1.0-7.0% of their CD8+ T cells.

The length of the CDR3 is 15 residues. The germline gives CDR1 MNHEY, CDR2 SMNVEV (reference sequence). The specimen sequenced was blood T cells: a sorted CD56 or NKG2C T cell subset, CD4+ or CD8+ T cells, or bulk PBMC T cells (not recorded which). V and J are TRBV27 and TRBJ1-1; checking the TCRdb D call of TRBD1 is not possible without DNA. The sequence came from a woman aged 18 to 75 in good health. The CDR3 protein is CASSLFGTVNTEAFF.